These 7 T cell receptor beta chains were all obtained from the same sample, sequenced in a study of blood T cell repertoires in COVID-19. Produced via immunoSEQ multiplex PCR; TCRdb's table is partial and in-frame only. The sample records just over 150,000 clones, over 75% being singletons. The specimen sequenced was peripheral blood. The receptors derive from a woman in her 40s with acute or convalescent COVID-19.

CDR3 loop: CASSPPLADSSYNEQFF. The CDR3 DNA is TGTGCCAGCAGTCCCCCACTAGCGGATAGCTCCTACAATGAGCAGTTCTTC. The V call is TRBV27, the J call TRBJ2-1; 8 nucleotides align to TRBD2. V was clipped by 5 bases and J by 0 bases; unmatched bases: 9. This CDR3 has 17 amino acids. The V gene's germline CDR1 is MNHEY and CDR2 SMNVEV (reference sequence).

This sequence joins TRBV12-3 or TRBV12-4 and TRBJ1-2; no reliable D call. The CDR3 spans 12 residues. V gave up 5 bases and J gave up 3 bases, with 7 bases separating them. DNA for the CDR3: TGTGCCAGCAGTCAGGATGACTATGGCTACACCTTC. This translates into CASSQDDYGYTF.

The chain couples TRBV7-9 to TRBJ2-1; D possibly corresponds to TRBD1 (5 bases). V gave up 5 bases and J gave up 0 bases, with 11 bases separating them. The CDR3 sequence is 15 residues long. CDR1 SEHNR and CDR2 FQNEAQ come from the germline V gene (reference sequence). This CDR3 is CASSPGRGSYNEQFF. As DNA, the CDR3 is TGTGCCAGCAGCCCAGGAAGGGGCTCCTACAATGAGCAGTTCTTC.

This clone has only a few counts. This rearrangement joins TRBV21-1 to TRBJ1-1; the table's D call TRBD1 went unverified against the DNA. TRBV21-1 is labeled a pseudogene. The CDR3 sequence is 13 residues long. CDR3 region: CASSKEGHFEAFF. The CDR3 bases are TGTGCCAGCAGCAAAGAGGGACATTTTGAAGCTTTCTTT.

The chain recombines TRBV10-3 with TRBJ1-1; D might be TRBD1 (6 bases). This CDR3 spans 13 amino acids. Looked up from germline, CDR1 is ENHRY and CDR2 is SYGVKD. V was clipped by 0 bases and J by 11 bases, with 13 bases between them. The CDR3 coding sequence is TGTGCCATCAGTGAGTCTTACGGGGGGCCGGCTTTCTTT. Translation: CAISESYGGPAFF.

The chain uses TRBV5-1 and TRBJ2-5; 7 bases map to TRBD2. The J segment lost 1 base and the V segment lost 6 bases, leaving 9 bases of the junction unmatched. The germline CDR1 and CDR2 sequences are SGHRS and YFSETQ. There are 15 residues in the CDR3. The CDR3 nucleotides read TGCGCCAGCACTCGGGCGGGAGTGTCCCAAGAGACCCAGTACTTC. This translates into CASTRAGVSQETQYF.

This chain joins TRBV19 and TRBJ1-3; the D gene is possibly TRBD1 (5 bases). This CDR3 is 16 amino acids long. Trimming took off 4 bases at V and 4 bases at J, with 17 bases between the two ends. Per germline, CDR1 LNHDA and CDR2 SQIVND (reference sequence). In DNA, the CDR3 is TGTGCCAGTAGTACCACGTTACAGGTTTACGGAAACACCATATATTTT. It specifies CASSTTLQVYGNTIYF.